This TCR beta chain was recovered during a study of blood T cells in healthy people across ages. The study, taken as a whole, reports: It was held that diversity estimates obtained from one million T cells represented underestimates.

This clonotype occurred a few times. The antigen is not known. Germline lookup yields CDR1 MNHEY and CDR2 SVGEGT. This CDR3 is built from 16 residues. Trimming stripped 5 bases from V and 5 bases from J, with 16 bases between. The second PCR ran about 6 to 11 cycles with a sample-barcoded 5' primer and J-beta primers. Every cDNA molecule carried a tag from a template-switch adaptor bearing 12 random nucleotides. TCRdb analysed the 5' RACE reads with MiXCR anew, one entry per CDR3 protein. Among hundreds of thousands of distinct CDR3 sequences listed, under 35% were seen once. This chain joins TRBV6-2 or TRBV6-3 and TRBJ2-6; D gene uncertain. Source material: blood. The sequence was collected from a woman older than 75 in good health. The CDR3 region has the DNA TGTGCCAGCAGTGAAAGACCCCTCTCGAGGGCCAACGTCCTGACTTTC. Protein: CASSERPLSRANVLTF.